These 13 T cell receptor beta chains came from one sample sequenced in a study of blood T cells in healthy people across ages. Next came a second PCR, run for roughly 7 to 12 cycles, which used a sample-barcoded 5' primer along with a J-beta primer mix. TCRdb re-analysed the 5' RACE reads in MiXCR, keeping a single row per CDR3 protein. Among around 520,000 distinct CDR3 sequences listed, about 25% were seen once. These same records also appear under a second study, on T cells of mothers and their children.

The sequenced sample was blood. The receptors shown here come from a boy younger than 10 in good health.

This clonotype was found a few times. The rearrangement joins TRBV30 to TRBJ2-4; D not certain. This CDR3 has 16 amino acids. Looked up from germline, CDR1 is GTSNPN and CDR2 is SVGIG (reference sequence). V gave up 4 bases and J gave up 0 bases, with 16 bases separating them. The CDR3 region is CAWTRAQSLAKNIQYF. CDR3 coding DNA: TGTGCCTGGACTCGGGCCCAGTCCTTAGCCAAAAACATTCAGTACTTC.

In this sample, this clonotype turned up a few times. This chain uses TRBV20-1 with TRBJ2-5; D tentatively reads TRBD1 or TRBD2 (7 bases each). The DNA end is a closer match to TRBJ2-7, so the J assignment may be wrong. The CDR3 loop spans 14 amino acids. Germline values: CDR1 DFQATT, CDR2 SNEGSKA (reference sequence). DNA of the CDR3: TGCAGTGCAGAAGACAGGGAGGGATCCTACGAGCAGTACTTC. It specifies CSAEDREGSYEQYF.

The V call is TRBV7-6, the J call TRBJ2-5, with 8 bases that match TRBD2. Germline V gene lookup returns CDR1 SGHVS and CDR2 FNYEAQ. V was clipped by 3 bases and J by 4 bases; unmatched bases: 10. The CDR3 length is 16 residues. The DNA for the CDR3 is TGTGCCAGCAGCTTGACCAGCGGGAGCCCCCTAGAGACCCAGTACTTC. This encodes CASSLTSGSPLETQYF.

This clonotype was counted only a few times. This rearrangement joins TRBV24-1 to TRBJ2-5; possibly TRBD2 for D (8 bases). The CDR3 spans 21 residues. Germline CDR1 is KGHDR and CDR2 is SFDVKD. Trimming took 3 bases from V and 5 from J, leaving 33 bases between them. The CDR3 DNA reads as TGTGCCACCAGTGATATCACAGGGGATCAGCGGGAGAGGCGGGTAGGGGAGACCCAGTACTTC. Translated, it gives CATSDITGDQRERRVGETQYF.

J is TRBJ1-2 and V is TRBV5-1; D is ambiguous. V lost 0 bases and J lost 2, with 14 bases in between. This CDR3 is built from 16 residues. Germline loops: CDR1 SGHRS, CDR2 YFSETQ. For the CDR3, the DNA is TGCGCCAGCAGCTTGGCCCGACTAACCTCCAACTATGGCTACACCTTC. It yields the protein CASSLARLTSNYGYTF.

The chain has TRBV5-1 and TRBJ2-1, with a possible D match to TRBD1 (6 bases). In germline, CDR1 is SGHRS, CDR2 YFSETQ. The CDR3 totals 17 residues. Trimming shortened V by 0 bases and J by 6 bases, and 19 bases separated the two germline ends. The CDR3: CASSLETTGQSPNEQFF. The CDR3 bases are TGCGCCAGCAGCTTGGAGACGACCGGACAGTCACCCAATGAGCAGTTCTTC.

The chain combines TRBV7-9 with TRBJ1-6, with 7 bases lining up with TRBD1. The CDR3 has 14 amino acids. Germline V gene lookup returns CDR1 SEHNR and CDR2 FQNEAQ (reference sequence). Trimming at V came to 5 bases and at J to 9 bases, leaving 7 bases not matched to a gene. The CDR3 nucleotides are TGTGCCAGCAGCCAGACAGGGTTCACTTCACCCCTCCACTTT. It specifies CASSQTGFTSPLHF.

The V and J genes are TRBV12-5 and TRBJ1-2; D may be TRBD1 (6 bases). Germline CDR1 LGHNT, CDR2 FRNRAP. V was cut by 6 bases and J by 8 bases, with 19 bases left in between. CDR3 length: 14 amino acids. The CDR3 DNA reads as TGTGCTAGTGGCCCGGACAGCCCGCTCAGGGGCTACACCTTC. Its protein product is CASGPDSPLRGYTF.

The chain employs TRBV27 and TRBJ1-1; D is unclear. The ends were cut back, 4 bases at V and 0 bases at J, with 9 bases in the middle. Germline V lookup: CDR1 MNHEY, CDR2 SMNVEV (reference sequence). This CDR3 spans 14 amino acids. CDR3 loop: CASSSRHMNTEAFF. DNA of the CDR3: TGTGCCAGCAGTTCGCGACACATGAACACTGAAGCTTTCTTT.

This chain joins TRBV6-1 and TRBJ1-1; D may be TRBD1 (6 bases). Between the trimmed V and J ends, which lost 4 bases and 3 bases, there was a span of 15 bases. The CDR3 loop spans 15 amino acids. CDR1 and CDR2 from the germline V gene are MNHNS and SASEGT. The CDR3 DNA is TGTGCCAGCAGTGCATCAGGGGCGCGGGACACTGAAGCTTTCTTT. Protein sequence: CASSASGARDTEAFF.

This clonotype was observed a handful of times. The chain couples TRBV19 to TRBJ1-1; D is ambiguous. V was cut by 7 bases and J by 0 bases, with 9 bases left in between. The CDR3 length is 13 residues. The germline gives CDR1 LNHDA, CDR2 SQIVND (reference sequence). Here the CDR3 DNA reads TGTGCCAGTATGGCCGGGATGAACACTGAAGCTTTCTTT. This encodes CASMAGMNTEAFF.

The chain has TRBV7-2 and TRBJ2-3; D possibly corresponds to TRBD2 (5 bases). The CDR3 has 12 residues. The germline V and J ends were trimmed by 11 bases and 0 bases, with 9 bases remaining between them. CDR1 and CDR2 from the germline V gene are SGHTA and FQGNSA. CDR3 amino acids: CAGSASTDTQYF. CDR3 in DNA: TGTGCCGGTAGCGCGAGCACAGATACGCAGTATTTT.

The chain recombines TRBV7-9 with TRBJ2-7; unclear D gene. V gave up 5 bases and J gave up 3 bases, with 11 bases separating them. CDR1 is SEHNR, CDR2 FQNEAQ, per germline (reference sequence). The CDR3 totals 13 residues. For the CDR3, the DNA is TGTGCCAGCAGCGGAGTTGGTAGCTACGAGCAGTACTTC. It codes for CASSGVGSYEQYF.